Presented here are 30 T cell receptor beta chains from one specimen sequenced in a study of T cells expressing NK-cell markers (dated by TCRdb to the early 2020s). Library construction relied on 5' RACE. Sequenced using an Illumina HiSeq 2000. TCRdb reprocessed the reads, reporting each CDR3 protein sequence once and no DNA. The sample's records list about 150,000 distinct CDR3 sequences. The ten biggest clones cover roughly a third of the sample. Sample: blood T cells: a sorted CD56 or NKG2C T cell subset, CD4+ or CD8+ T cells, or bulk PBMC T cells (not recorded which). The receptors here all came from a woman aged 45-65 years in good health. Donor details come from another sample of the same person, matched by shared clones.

CDR3 sequence reads: CASSLGTNTGELFF. The gene calls are TRBV12-3 or TRBV12-4 and TRBJ2-2; checking the TCRdb D call of TRBD1 is not possible without DNA. The CDR3 loop spans 14 amino acids.

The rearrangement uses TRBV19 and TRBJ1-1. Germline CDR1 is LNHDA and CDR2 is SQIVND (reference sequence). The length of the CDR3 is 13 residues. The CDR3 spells CATYGSLVEGAFF.

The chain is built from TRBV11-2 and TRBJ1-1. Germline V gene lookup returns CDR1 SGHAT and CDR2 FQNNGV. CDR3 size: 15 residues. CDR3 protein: CASSPPSKMNTEAFF.

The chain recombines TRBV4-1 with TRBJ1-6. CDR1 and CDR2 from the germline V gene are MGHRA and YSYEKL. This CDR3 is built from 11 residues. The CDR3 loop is CASSQGSPLHF.

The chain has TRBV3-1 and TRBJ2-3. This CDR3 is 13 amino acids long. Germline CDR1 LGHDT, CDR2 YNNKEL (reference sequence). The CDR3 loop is CASSPSMGDTQYF.

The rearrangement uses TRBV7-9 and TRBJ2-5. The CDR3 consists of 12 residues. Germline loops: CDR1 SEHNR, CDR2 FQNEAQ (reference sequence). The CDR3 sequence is CASSEQQETQYF.

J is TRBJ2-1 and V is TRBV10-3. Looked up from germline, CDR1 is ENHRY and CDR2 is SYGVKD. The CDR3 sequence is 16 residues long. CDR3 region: CAISDGLAGSPNEQFF.

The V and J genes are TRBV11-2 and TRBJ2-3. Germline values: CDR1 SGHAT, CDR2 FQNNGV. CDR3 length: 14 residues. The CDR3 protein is CASSSGDYTDTQYF.

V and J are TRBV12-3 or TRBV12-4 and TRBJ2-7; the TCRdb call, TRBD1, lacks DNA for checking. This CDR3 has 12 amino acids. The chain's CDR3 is CASAPGGRRQYF.

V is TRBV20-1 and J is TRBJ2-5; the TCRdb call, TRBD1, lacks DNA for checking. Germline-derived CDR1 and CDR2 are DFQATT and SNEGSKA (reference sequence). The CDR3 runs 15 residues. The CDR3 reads CSAHAPGQVEETQYF.

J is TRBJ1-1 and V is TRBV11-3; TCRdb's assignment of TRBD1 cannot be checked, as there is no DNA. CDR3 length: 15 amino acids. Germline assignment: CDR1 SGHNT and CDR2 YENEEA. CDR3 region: CASSLGPTGRSEAFF.

The CDR3 here is CASSLLMEGGQPQHF. The chain joins TRBV5-6 to TRBJ1-5. CDR3 size: 15 residues. Germline CDR1 SGHDT, CDR2 YYEEEE. The full variable domain, its missing parts supplied by reference TRBV5-6 and TRBJ1-5, is DAGVTQSPTHLIKTRGQQVTLRCSPKSGHDTVSWYQQALGQGPQFIFQYYEEEERQRGNFPDRFSGHQFPNYSSELNVNALLLGDSALYLCASSLLMEGGQPQHFGDGTRLSIL.

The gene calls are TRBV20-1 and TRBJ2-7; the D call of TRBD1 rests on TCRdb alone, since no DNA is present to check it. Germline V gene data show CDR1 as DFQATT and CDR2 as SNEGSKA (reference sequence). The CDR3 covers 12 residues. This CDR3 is CSAREGRTEQYF.

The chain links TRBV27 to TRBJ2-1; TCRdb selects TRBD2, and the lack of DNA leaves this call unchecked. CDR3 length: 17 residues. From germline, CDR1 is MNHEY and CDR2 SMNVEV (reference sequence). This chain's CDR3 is CASSPLGLAGGVNEQFF.

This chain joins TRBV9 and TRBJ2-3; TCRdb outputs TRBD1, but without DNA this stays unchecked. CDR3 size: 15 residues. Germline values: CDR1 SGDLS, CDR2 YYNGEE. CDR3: CASSGSPWGTDTQYF.

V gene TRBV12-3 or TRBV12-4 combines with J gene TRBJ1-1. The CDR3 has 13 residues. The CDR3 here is CASTLGVTTEAFF.

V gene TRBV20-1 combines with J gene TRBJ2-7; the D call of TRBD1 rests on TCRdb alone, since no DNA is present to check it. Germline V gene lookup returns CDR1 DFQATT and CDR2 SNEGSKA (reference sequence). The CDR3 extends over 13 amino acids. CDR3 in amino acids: CSASVQGSYEQYF.

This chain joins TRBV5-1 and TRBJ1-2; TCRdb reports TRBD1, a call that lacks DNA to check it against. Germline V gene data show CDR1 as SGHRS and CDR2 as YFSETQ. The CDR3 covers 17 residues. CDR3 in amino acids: CASSFLPGTGAGNGYTF.

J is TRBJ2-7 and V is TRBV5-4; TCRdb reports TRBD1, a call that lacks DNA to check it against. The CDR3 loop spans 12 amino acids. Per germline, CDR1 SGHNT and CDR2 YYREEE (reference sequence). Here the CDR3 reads CASSTRGYEQYF.

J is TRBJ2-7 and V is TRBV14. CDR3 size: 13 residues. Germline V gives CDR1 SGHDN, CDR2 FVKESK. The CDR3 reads CASSQFLDDEQYF.

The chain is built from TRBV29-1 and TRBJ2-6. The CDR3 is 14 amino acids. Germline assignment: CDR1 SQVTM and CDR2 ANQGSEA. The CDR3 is CSVFFVSGANVLTF.

CDR3 loop: CSAWDSHNEQFF. The genes are TRBV20-1 and TRBJ2-1; TCRdb returns TRBD2, unconfirmable since there is no DNA. This CDR3 comprises 12 residues. Per germline, CDR1 DFQATT and CDR2 SNEGSKA (reference sequence).

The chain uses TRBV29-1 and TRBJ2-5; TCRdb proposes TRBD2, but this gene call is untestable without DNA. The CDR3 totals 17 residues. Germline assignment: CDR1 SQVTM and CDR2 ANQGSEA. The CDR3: CSVELGTSGIGQETQYF.

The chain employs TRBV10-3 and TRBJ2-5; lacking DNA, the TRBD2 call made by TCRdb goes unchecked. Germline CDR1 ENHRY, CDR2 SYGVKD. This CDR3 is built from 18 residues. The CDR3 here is CAISESSSGLAGQETQYF.

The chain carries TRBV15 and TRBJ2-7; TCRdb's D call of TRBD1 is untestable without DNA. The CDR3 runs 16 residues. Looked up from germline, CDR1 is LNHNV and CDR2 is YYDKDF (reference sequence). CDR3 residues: CATSRDSGGGSYEQYF.

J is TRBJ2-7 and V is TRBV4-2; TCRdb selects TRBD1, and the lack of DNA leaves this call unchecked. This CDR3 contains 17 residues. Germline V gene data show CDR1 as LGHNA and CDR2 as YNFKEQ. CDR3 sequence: CASSQVSGTGGNNEQYF.

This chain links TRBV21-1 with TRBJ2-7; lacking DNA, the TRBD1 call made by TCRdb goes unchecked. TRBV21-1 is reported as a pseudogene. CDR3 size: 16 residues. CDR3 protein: CASSKVPGRFSYEQYF.

The CDR3 loop reads CASSLLTGGPIDTQYF. J is TRBJ2-3 and V is TRBV7-6; TCRdb picks TRBD2, but there is no DNA to check that call. This CDR3 spans 16 amino acids. Germline V gene lookup returns CDR1 SGHVS and CDR2 FNYEAQ.

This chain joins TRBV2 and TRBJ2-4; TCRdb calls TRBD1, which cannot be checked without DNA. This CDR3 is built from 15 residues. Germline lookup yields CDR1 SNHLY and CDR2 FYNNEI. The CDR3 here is CASSEGTVAKNIQYF.

CDR3 sequence reads: CASTNRNEQFF. The V gene is TRBV6-6, the J gene TRBJ2-1. The germline CDR1 and CDR2 sequences are MNHNY and SVGAGI (reference sequence). CDR3 length equals 11 residues.